The next 9 T cell receptor beta chains were all read from a single sample in a study of T cell responses to AZD1222 COVID-19 vaccine. Method: immunoSEQ multiplex PCR; TCRdb's copy keeps in-frame clones and lacks some. The sample includes roughly 150,000 clones, approximately 90% seen only once; the top ten take less than 1.5%. Here the sequenced sample was peripheral blood, taken 28 days after the second AZD1222 dose. Every receptor here comes from an adult who received the AZD1222 COVID-19 vaccine.

The rearrangement joins TRBV11-2 to TRBJ2-7; 10 nucleotides match TRBD2. Per germline, CDR1 SGHAT and CDR2 FQNNGV. V was clipped by 0 bases and J by 0 bases; unmatched bases: 14. The CDR3 totals 20 residues. The CDR3 coding sequence is TGTGCCAGCAGCTTAGATTTGATGGCTAGCGGGGGCGACCTCTCCTACGAGCAGTACTTC. Its translation is CASSLDLMASGGDLSYEQYF.

The chain joins TRBV11-2 to TRBJ2-1, with D unclear. The CDR3 covers 14 residues. V was pared by 5 bases and J by 9 bases, with 17 bases between. The V gene's germline CDR1 is SGHAT and CDR2 FQNNGV. The CDR3 region is CASSPTSFKGEQFF. The CDR3 DNA is TGTGCCAGCAGCCCCACGTCCTTCAAGGGTGAGCAGTTCTTC.

V and J are TRBV12-5 and TRBJ2-3; D is uncertain. This CDR3 comprises 14 residues. In germline, CDR1 is LGHNT, CDR2 FRNRAP. V was shortened by 4 bases and J by 0 bases, with 8 bases between the two germline ends. CDR3 residues: CASGSQLSTDTQYF. Here the CDR3 DNA reads TGTGCTAGTGGTTCGCAGCTGAGCACAGATACGCAGTATTTT.

The CDR3 DNA follows: TGTGCCAGCAACGGACTACTCTACGAGCAGTACTTC. Translation: CASNGLLYEQYF. V and J are TRBV2 and TRBJ2-7; the D gene is possibly TRBD2 (6 bases). Trimming pared 7 bases from V and 3 bases from J, leaving 10 bases between. The CDR3 totals 12 residues. Germline values: CDR1 SNHLY, CDR2 FYNNEI.

The gene calls are TRBV10-1 and TRBJ1-2; tentatively, D is TRBD1 (5 bases). Germline V gene lookup returns CDR1 WNHNN and CDR2 SYGVQD (reference sequence). This CDR3 region has 12 residues. V was clipped by 4 bases and J by 4 bases, with 7 bases between them. CDR3 sequence (DNA): TGCGCCAGCAGTGGGGACGGCTATGGCTACACCTTC. It is translated as CASSGDGYGYTF.

This chain links TRBV6-5 with TRBJ1-6; D unresolved. The V and J ends lost 5 bases and 0 bases respectively, with 8 bases between them. This CDR3 is built from 15 residues. The germline CDR1 and CDR2 sequences are MNHEY and SVGAGI. CDR3 loop: CASSTRSSYNSPLHF. The CDR3 DNA reads as TGTGCCAGCAGTACAAGGAGCTCCTATAATTCACCCCTCCACTTT.

V usage is TRBV11-1 and J usage is TRBJ2-1, with 9 bases lining up with TRBD2. Germline V gene lookup returns CDR1 SGHAT and CDR2 FQDESV (reference sequence). Germline trimming cut 0 bases from V and 2 bases from J; bases unmatched to any gene: 5. The CDR3 length is 17 residues. The DNA for the CDR3 is TGTGCCAGCAGCTTAGCGATAGCGGGAGCCGCCTACAATGAGCAGTTCTTC. Encoded protein: CASSLAIAGAAYNEQFF.

The chain carries TRBV29-1 and TRBJ1-1; D is ambiguous. Looked up from germline, CDR1 is SQVTM and CDR2 is ANQGSEA. The ends were cut back, 7 bases at V and 6 bases at J, with 9 bases in the middle. This CDR3 is built from 10 residues. CDR3 amino acids: CSGGVAEAFF. In nucleotides, the CDR3 is TGCAGCGGGGGTGTCGCTGAAGCTTTCTTT.

V and J are TRBV28 and TRBJ1-1; 9 bases are a match to TRBD1. Looked up from germline, CDR1 is MDHEN and CDR2 is SYDVKM. The CDR3 is 14 amino acids. J was trimmed by 8 bases and V by 5 bases; bases with no gene match: 9. This CDR3 is CASSLSGQGGEAFF. The DNA for the CDR3 is TGTGCCAGCAGTCTGTCGGGACAGGGTGGCGAAGCTTTCTTT.